Each of the 20 T cell receptor beta chains below was sequenced from the same sample in a study of T cells in Graves' hyperthyroidism and ophthalmopathy. What was amplified from RNA transcripts were TCR beta CDR3 regions. The HTBI primer set drove a first-round RT-PCR of the TCR CDR3. TCRdb ran MiXCR on the multiplex PCR reads and lists one entry per CDR3 protein. Altogether hundreds of thousands of distinct CDR3 sequences are present, 46% being singletons, with the ten largest covering 8.2%. Sequencing was done on a sample of peripheral blood or thyroid tissue (not recorded which). All receptors derive from a woman aged 18-29 years with Graves' hyperthyroidism.

Remarks on this clonotype: Sequence at one end of the junction differs from germline and may be a read error. V gene TRBV25-1 combines with J gene TRBJ1-1; no firm D call. The CDR3 consists of 15 residues. In germline, CDR1 is MGHDK, CDR2 SYGVNS. The CDR3 DNA is TGTGCCAGCAGCCGAGGTAGCCCCGAGAACGCTGAAGCTTTCTTT. Its protein is CASSRGSPENAEAFF.

The CDR3 spells CSAPDSSEEVYGYTF. DNA of the CDR3: TGCAGTGCCCCGGACTCCTCAGAGGAGGTCTATGGCTACACCTTC. The chain combines TRBV20-1 with TRBJ1-2, with D unresolved. The CDR3 has 15 amino acids. V was clipped by 6 bases and J by 4 bases, with 21 bases between them. Looked up from germline, CDR1 is DFQATT and CDR2 is SNEGSKA (reference sequence).

The rearrangement uses TRBV13 and TRBJ1-5; maybe TRBD1 (5 bases). This CDR3 spans 14 amino acids. The germline V gene has CDR1 PRHDT and CDR2 FYEKMQ (reference sequence). V lost 6 bases to trimming and J lost 11 bases, with 20 bases between them. The CDR3 region is CASRLQGGQETQHF. For the CDR3, the DNA is TGTGCCAGCAGGCTTCAGGGAGGGCAAGAGACCCAGCATTTT.

The sample holds one count of this clonotype. Possible read error: a much larger clone is one base away. The rearrangement uses TRBV6-4 and TRBJ2-7, with D unresolved. CDR3 size: 13 residues. Germline lookup yields CDR1 MRHNA and CDR2 SNTAGT. The CDR3 here is CAISVLESYEQYF. The DNA for the CDR3 is TGTGCCATCAGTGTACTCGAGAGCTACGAGCAGTACTTC.

This clonotype was seen a few times. CDR3 coding DNA: TGTGCCAGCAGTGCACGGGCCCGGAACACTGAAGCTTTCTTT. This sequence encodes CASSARARNTEAFF. V is TRBV2 and J is TRBJ1-1; D gene uncertain. V was clipped by 4 bases and J by 1 base, with 10 bases between them. This CDR3 has 14 amino acids. The germline gives CDR1 SNHLY, CDR2 FYNNEI.

This clonotype was counted a few times. The chain couples TRBV10-3 to TRBJ1-2; possible D gene TRBD1, 5 bases. Trimming left V 10 bases short and J 1 base short, with 19 bases between. CDR3 length: 15 amino acids. Germline V gives CDR1 ENHRY, CDR2 SYGVKD. The CDR3 protein is CASSLLTGSNYGYTF. The CDR3 nucleotides are TGTGCCAGCAGCCTACTAACAGGAAGTAACTATGGCTACACCTTC.

As to this clonotype: With a much larger clone just one base away, this may be a read error. Here the CDR3 DNA reads TGTGCCAGCAGCTTAGAGGGGCCAGCTGATGAAAAACTGTTTTTT. Protein: CASSLEGPADEKLFF. The J gene is TRBJ1-4, the V gene TRBV7-2; D perhaps matches TRBD1 (5 bases). V was trimmed by 1 base and J by 6 bases, leaving 12 bases between them. CDR1 and CDR2 from the germline V gene are SGHTA and FQGNSA. The CDR3 sequence is 15 residues long.

The chain carries TRBV4-2 and TRBJ2-6, with 9 bases that match TRBD1. Looked up from germline, CDR1 is LGHNA and CDR2 is YNFKEQ. This CDR3 is 19 amino acids long. The V gene end was trimmed by 4 bases and the J gene end by 2 bases; junction bases not matched to a gene: 12. CDR3 sequence (DNA): TGTGCCAGCAGCCCTAGGACAGGGGATATTAAAGCTGGGGCCAACGTCCTGACTTTC. Translating gives CASSPRTGDIKAGANVLTF.

This clonotype was detected only a few times. This rearrangement joins TRBV5-1 to TRBJ1-2; D is perhaps TRBD1 (5 bases). CDR1 and CDR2 from the germline V gene are SGHRS and YFSETQ. The CDR3 is 15 residues long. The V and J ends lost 3 bases and 2 bases respectively, with 14 bases between them. For the CDR3, the DNA is TGCGCCAGCAGCTGGTCTCCGGGACCGAACTATGGCTACACCTTC. Translated: CASSWSPGPNYGYTF.

This chain joins TRBV25-1 and TRBJ1-1; D uncertain. The CDR3 length is 12 residues. The ends were cut back, 11 bases at V and 1 base at J, with 11 bases in the middle. CDR1 and CDR2 from the germline V gene are MGHDK and SYGVNS. DNA for the CDR3: TGTGCCTGGACCGGAGGGAACACTGAAGCTTTCTTT. Its protein product is CAWTGGNTEAFF.

The rearrangement uses TRBV7-8 and TRBJ2-2; weak D call: TRBD1 (6 bases). The germline gives CDR1 SGHVS, CDR2 FQNEAQ. The V end lost 1 base, the J end lost 1 base, and 13 bases lay between the germline ends. The CDR3 totals 17 residues. The chain's CDR3 is CASSLVGHLMNTGELFF. DNA of the CDR3: TGTGCCAGCAGCTTAGTGGGACACCTGATGAACACCGGGGAGCTGTTTTTT.

The gene calls are TRBV7-3 and TRBJ2-2; no firm D call. Trimming shortened V by 5 bases and J by 8 bases, and 9 bases separated the two germline ends. The germline gives CDR1 SGHTA, CDR2 FQGTGA. The CDR3 has 12 residues. For the CDR3, the DNA is TGTGCCAGCAGCCCCGAGGCAGGGGAGCTGTTTTTT. Translating it yields CASSPEAGELFF.

Worth noting for this clonotype: A clone one base away is much larger, so this may be a read error. This chain joins TRBV9 and TRBJ1-2, with D possibly TRBD1 on 5 matching bases. The CDR3 totals 13 residues. The germline CDR1 and CDR2 sequences are SGDLS and YYNGEE. CDR3: CTSSVEGVRGYTF. As DNA, the CDR3 is TGTACCAGCAGCGTAGAAGGGGTACGCGGCTACACCTTC.

V is TRBV7-4 and J is TRBJ2-7; TRBD2 agrees at 7 bases. Trimming cost V 1 base and J 2 bases; bases outside gene matches: 8. This CDR3 has 16 residues. Looked up from germline, CDR1 is SGHVT and CDR2 is SQSDAQ. Here the CDR3 reads CASSLGGLADTYEQYF. The CDR3 coding sequence is TGTGCCAGCAGCTTAGGGGGCCTAGCGGACACCTACGAGCAGTACTTC.

The rearrangement joins TRBV25-1 to TRBJ2-5; a possible D gene is TRBD2 (6 bases). Germline values: CDR1 MGHDK, CDR2 SYGVNS. The V end lost 1 base, the J end lost 3 bases, and 6 bases lay between the germline ends. This CDR3 has 13 residues. The CDR3 sequence is CASSEWGEETQYF. The DNA of the CDR3 is TGTGCCAGCAGTGAATGGGGGGAAGAGACCCAGTACTTC.

The table lists this clonotype with many counts. The rearrangement links TRBV29-1 to TRBJ2-2; D might be TRBD1 (6 bases). Trimming removed 6 bases at V and 6 bases at J, with 11 bases between. CDR1 and CDR2 (germline): SQVTM, ANQGSEA. CDR3 length: 12 residues. This CDR3 is CSVTGQPGELFF. CDR3 coding DNA: TGCAGCGTGACCGGACAGCCCGGGGAGCTGTTTTTT.

The chain couples TRBV7-8 to TRBJ2-7; 9 nucleotides align to TRBD1. This CDR3 comprises 16 residues. After removal of 2 bases from V and 3 bases from J, the junction contained 8 bases not matched to a gene. Germline-derived CDR1 and CDR2 are SGHVS and FQNEAQ. CDR3 in DNA: TGTGCCAGCAGCTTAATGGGACAGGGTACTCTCTACGAGCAGTACTTC. Residues: CASSLMGQGTLYEQYF. The full variable domain, with the rest looked up from reference TRBV7-8 and TRBJ2-7, is GAGVSQSPRYKVAKRGQDVALRCDPISGHVSLFWYQQALGQGPEFLTYFQNEAQLDKSGLPSDRFFAERPEGSVSTLKIQRTQQEDSAVYLCASSLMGQGTLYEQYFGPGTRLTVT.

In this sample, this clonotype turned up a few times. The rearrangement links TRBV5-1 to TRBJ2-7; 14 bases are shared with TRBD2. The trim removed 0 bases at V and 4 bases at J, leaving 3 bases unmatched. This CDR3 is 16 amino acids long. Germline CDR1 reads SGHRS; CDR2 reads YFSETQ. The chain's CDR3 is CASSLAGLAGDYEQYF. CDR3 bases: TGCGCCAGCAGCTTGGCGGGACTAGCGGGAGATTACGAGCAGTACTTC. Full variable domain (remainder filled in from reference TRBV5-1 and TRBJ2-7): KAGVTQTPRYLIKTRGQQVTLSCSPISGHRSVSWYQQTPGQGLQFLFEYFSETQRNKGNFPGRFSGRQFSNSRSEMNVSTLELGDSALYLCASSLAGLAGDYEQYFGPGTRLTVT.

This clonotype was seen a few times. The chain joins TRBV19 to TRBJ1-6; 7 bases fit TRBD1. This CDR3 has 15 amino acids. The germline V gene has CDR1 LNHDA and CDR2 SQIVND (reference sequence). V lost 7 bases to trimming and J lost 0 bases; unmatched junction nucleotides: 3. CDR3 sequence (DNA): TGTGCCAGTAAGGACAGGCTCTCCTATAATTCACCCCTCCACTTT. It translates to CASKDRLSYNSPLHF.

The chain employs TRBV29-1 and TRBJ1-2; 7 bases align to TRBD1. This CDR3 has 12 residues. Unmatched junction bases numbered 5, after V lost 6 bases and J lost 4 bases. The germline V gene encodes CDR1 SQVTM and CDR2 ANQGSEA. The CDR3 bases are TGCAGCGTCCAACAGGGGAGCTATGGCTACACCTTC. Residues: CSVQQGSYGYTF. Using reference TRBV29-1 and TRBJ1-2 for the parts outside the CDR3, the full variable domain is SAVISQKPSRDICQRGTSLTIQCQVDSQVTMMFWYRQQPGQSLTLIATANQGSEATYESGFVIDKFPISRPNLTFSTLTVSNMSPEDSSIYLCSVQQGSYGYTFGSGTRLTVV.